This T cell receptor beta chain was observed in a study of memory CD8 T cells in hepatitis C reinfection. As for the study in general: A positive HCV RNA test after two negatives ≥60 days apart defined reinfection. Samples late or after reinfection came 12 to 24 weeks post-detection.

The CDR3 spans 17 residues. V lost 0 bases, J lost 2 bases, and 9 bases stayed unmatched. CDR1 is SQVTM, CDR2 ANQGSEA, per germline. The assay was immunoSEQ multiplex PCR, and TCRdb's table has in-frame clones only and misses some. The sample contains just over 45,000 clones, about 91% of which appear only once. Specified time point: late/post reinfection, 12 to 24 weeks after detection. Sorted cells were sequenced directly ex vivo without any in vitro expansion. Donors were people who inject drugs in the Montreal HEPCO cohort. A couple of donors provided sorted CD3+ CD8+ CD45RO- naive CD8 T cells at all three reinfection time points.

This TCR was sampled from a man aged 18 to 35 with hepatitis C virus infection. V usage is TRBV29-1 and J usage is TRBJ2-5; 10 nucleotides line up with TRBD2. The sequenced sample was naive CD8+ T cells sorted from blood. CDR3 sequence (DNA): TGCAGCGTTGAAGATCGAGGGGGACTAGCGCCACAAGAGACCCAGTACTTC. Its protein product is CSVEDRGGLAPQETQYF.